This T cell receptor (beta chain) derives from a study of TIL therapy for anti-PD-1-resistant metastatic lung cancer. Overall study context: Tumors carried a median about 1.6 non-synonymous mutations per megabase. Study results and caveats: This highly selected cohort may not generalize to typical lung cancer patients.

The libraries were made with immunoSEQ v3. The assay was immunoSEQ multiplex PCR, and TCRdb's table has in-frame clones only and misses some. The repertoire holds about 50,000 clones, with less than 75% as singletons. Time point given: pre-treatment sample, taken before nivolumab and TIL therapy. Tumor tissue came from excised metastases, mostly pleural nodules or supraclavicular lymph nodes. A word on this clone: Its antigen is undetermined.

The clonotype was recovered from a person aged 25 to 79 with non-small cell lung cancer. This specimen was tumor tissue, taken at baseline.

CDR3 sequence reads: CASGLPPYPTSGGTQETQYF. CDR3 in DNA: TGTGCTAGTGGCTTGCCCCCCTACCCAACTAGCGGGGGGACCCAAGAGACCCAGTACTTC. This rearrangement joins TRBV12-5 to TRBJ2-5, with 12 nucleotides matching TRBD2. The V and J ends lost 6 bases and 1 base, in that order; junction bases with no gene match: 18. Germline CDR1 is LGHNT and CDR2 is FRNRAP. The CDR3 totals 20 residues.